The text below deals with one T cell receptor beta chain. Its antigen is as yet unknown. The data were taken from a study of shared clonotypes between healthy human individuals. General observations from the study: Generally, naive subsets came out with larger estimated richness than memory subsets. Blood was the sole source, and tissue repertoires probably differ. The rarefaction results pointed to incomplete sorted-subset sequencing despite large depth.

TCRdb keeps only in-frame clones here, not all; method: immunoSEQ multiplex PCR. Here the sample spans 110,000 or so clones, approximately 70% being singletons. This CDR3 is built from 18 residues. V lost 3 bases and J lost 7; bases outside the gene matches: 11. In germline, CDR1 is SGHAT, CDR2 FQDESV (reference sequence). The sequencing input was memory CD8+ T cells sorted from blood. The subset denotes: CD45RO+ cells pooled with CCR7-negative TemRA cells. The receptor comes from a woman under 40 in good health. The rearrangement joins TRBV11-1 to TRBJ2-1; 14 bases line up with TRBD2. CDR3 sequence: CASSFALPGLAGENEQFF. CDR3 DNA sequence: TGTGCCAGCAGCTTCGCCCTGCCGGGACTAGCGGGAGAGAATGAGCAGTTCTTC.